This TCR beta chain was identified during a study of shared clonotypes between healthy human individuals. Study background: There were three CD4 naive, three CD4 memory, two CD8 naive and one CD8 memory plates per donor. Regarding the study as a whole: Naive subsets typically showed greater estimated richness than memory subsets.

Germline-derived CDR1 and CDR2 are MGHRA and YSYEKL. Trimming pared 0 bases from V and 7 bases from J, leaving 14 bases between. This CDR3 spans 15 amino acids. The assay used deep level. Under the authors' procedure: Junction-only immunoSEQ data arrived without quality scores, meaning filtering differed. Only in-frame clones appear in the TCRdb table, and some are missing; sequencing was by immunoSEQ multiplex PCR. V, J and clone size are taken as reported in that table, and D and trimming were inferred from the DNA itself. The sample includes millions of clones, 85% to 95% of them seen just once. In the case of this clone: Its antigen remains unknown.

The material sequenced was naive CD4+ T cells sorted from blood. Regarding subset: CD45RA+ positively selected. The chain combines TRBV4-1 with TRBJ2-3, with D perhaps being TRBD1 or TRBD2 (6 bases each). The source is a man in his late teens or twenties in good health. CDR3 coding DNA: TGCGCCAGCAGCCAAGATCTAACGGGGGCCTATACGCAGTATTTT. Translation: CASSQDLTGAYTQYF.